The clone carrying this TCR beta chain appeared many times. The antigen is unknown. This specimen comes from a study of blood T cells in healthy people across ages. Study-wide results and caveats: Per million T cells, the diversity of TCR beta decreased roughly linearly as age advanced.

The use of a sample-barcoded 5' primer and a J-beta primer mix characterized a second PCR of 7 to 11 cycles. Each sample provided no less than 2.5 million CDR3-containing paired-end reads. TCRdb processed the 5' RACE reads anew with MiXCR; each CDR3 protein has one entry. This table has 1.5 million to 2 million distinct CDR3 sequences, roughly 30% appearing once. Sequences were obtained from blood. This TCR derives from a woman aged 25 to 39 in good health.

CDR3 sequence reads: CAWSEGQGALSEQYF. The DNA for the CDR3 is TGTGCCTGGAGTGAGGGACAGGGGGCCTTAAGCGAGCAGTACTTC. The chain carries TRBV30 and TRBJ2-7, with 12 bases fitting TRBD1. In germline, CDR1 is GTSNPN, CDR2 SVGIG (reference sequence). This CDR3 is 15 amino acids long. V trimming: 1 base; J trimming: 6 bases; junction bases outside the gene matches: 7.